This entry concerns a single TCR beta chain. The source of the sample is a study of T cell responses to AZD1222 COVID-19 vaccine. Produced via immunoSEQ multiplex PCR; TCRdb's table is partial and in-frame only. The profile shows about 150,000 clones, about nine tenths of them singletons. The sequenced sample was peripheral blood, obtained 28 days after the second AZD1222 dose. This clonotype originated in an adult who received the AZD1222 COVID-19 vaccine.

In nucleotides, the CDR3 is TGTGCCAGCAGCTTATTCCCAGGATACACAGATACGCAGTATTTT. Its translation: CASSLFPGYTDTQYF. This chain links TRBV7-3 with TRBJ2-3; D gene ambiguous. The length of the CDR3 is 15 residues. V lost 2 bases and J 2 bases, leaving 11 bases between the germline ends. In germline, CDR1 is SGHTA, CDR2 FQGTGA. Full variable domain (outside the CDR3, taken from reference TRBV7-3 and TRBJ2-3): GAGVSQTPSNKVTEKGKYVELRCDPISGHTALYWYRQSLGQGPEFLIYFQGTGAADDSGLPNDRFFAVRPEGSVSTLKIQRTERGDSAVYLCASSLFPGYTDTQYFGPGTRLTVL.